This T cell receptor (beta chain) was observed in a study of blood T cell repertoires in COVID-19. On the study more broadly: Spain, Italy and the United States supplied samples that represented acute and convalescent COVID-19. T cells, B-cell-depleted T cells, or PBMCs provided the cDNA or gDNA that served as material.

The V end was cut by 3 bases, the J end by 10 bases, with 7 bases between. Looked up from germline, CDR1 is SEHNR and CDR2 is FQNEAQ (reference sequence). There are 11 residues in the CDR3. In the study's own analysis: Estimation of nucleated cell counts relied on the amplification of reference gene primers. Only in-frame clones appear in the TCRdb table, and some are missing; sequencing was by immunoSEQ multiplex PCR. V and J calls and clone size are copied from that table; D and trimming were computed from the DNA. The table has about 36,000 clones, around 81% seen once. Specimen: peripheral blood. This receptor was identified in a human donor in a cohort sampled during active COVID-19. The V and J genes are TRBV7-9 and TRBJ2-1, with D uncertain. In DNA form, the CDR3 reads TGTGCCAGCAGCTTCCGAGTGGAGCAGTTCTTC. Amino acid sequence: CASSFRVEQFF.